These 4 T cell receptor beta chains were sequenced from one sample in a study of cytomegalovirus exposure and HLA in healthy donors. Using immunoSEQ multiplex PCR, the repertoire was profiled, and TCRdb retains in-frame clones only, with some absent. Of some 130,000 clones in the sample, approximately 84% are singletons; the top ten hold 25% to 30%. The sequenced sample consisted of PBMCs. These receptors were collected from a man aged 25-40 years in good health and CMV-seropositive.

The V and J genes are TRBV7-3 and TRBJ2-7; 11 bases are shared with TRBD1. Germline V CDR1 and CDR2: SGHTA, FQGTGA. The CDR3 sequence is 14 residues long. V was pared by 5 bases and J by 7 bases, with 7 bases of the junction left unmatched. CDR3 in DNA: TGTGCCAGCAGCACGGGACAGGGGGGCGATGAGCAGTACTTC. This gives the protein CASSTGQGGDEQYF. The full variable domain, in which reference TRBV7-3 and TRBJ2-7 provide the parts outside the CDR3, is GAGVSQTPSNKVTEKGKYVELRCDPISGHTALYWYRQSLGQGPEFLIYFQGTGAADDSGLPNDRFFAVRPEGSVSTLKIQRTERGDSAVYLCASSTGQGGDEQYFGPGTRLTVT.

J is TRBJ2-1 and V is TRBV7-3, with TRBD2 matching 12 bases. The CDR3 spans 15 residues. The germline CDR1 and CDR2 sequences are SGHTA and FQGTGA. Unmatched junction bases numbered 5, after V lost 6 bases and J lost 5 bases. Written as DNA, the CDR3 is TGTGCCAGCAGGCGGACTAGCGGGACCCACAATGAGCAGTTCTTC. The encoded protein is CASRRTSGTHNEQFF.

The chain employs TRBV5-5 and TRBJ1-2; possibly TRBD1 for D (5 bases). The CDR3 consists of 14 residues. Germline CDR1 SGHKS, CDR2 YYEKEE (reference sequence). The V end lost 4 bases, the J end lost 3 bases, and 13 bases lay between the germline ends. The CDR3 DNA is TGTGCCAGCAGCAATACGCTAGGGGACTATGGCTACACCTTC. Translated, it gives CASSNTLGDYGYTF.

This chain uses TRBV7-8 with TRBJ1-2; D might be TRBD1 (5 bases). The germline V gene has CDR1 SGHVS and CDR2 FQNEAQ. The CDR3 consists of 15 residues. Trimming stripped 5 bases from V and 0 bases from J, with 13 bases between. The CDR3 DNA is TGTGCCAGCAGCGGGACTCATACTTCTAACTATGGCTACACCTTC. Its protein product is CASSGTHTSNYGYTF.